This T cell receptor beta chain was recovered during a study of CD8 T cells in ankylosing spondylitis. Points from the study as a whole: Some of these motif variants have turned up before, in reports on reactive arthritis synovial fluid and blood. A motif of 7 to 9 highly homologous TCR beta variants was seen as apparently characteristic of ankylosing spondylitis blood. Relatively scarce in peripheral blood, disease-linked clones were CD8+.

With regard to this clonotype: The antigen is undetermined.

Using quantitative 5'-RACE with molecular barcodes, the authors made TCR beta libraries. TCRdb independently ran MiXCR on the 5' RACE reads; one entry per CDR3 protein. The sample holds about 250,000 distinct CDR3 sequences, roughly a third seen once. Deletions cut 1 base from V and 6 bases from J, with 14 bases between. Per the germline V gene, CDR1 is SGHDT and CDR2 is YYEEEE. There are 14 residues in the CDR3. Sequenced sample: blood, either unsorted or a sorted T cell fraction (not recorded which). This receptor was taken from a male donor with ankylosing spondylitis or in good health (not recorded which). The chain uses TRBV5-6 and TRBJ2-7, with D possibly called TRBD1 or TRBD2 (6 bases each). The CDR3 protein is CASSLRDKAGEQYF. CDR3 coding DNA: TGTGCCAGCAGCTTGCGGGACAAAGCGGGCGAGCAGTACTTC. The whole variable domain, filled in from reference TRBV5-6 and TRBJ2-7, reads DAGVTQSPTHLIKTRGQQVTLRCSPKSGHDTVSWYQQALGQGPQFIFQYYEEEERQRGNFPDRFSGHQFPNYSSELNVNALLLGDSALYLCASSLRDKAGEQYFGPGTRLTVT.